This T cell receptor (beta chain) was identified during a study of T cell responses to AZD1222 COVID-19 vaccine. About this clone: Its specificity is unknown.

This table comes from immunoSEQ multiplex PCR, and its TCRdb copy is limited to in-frame clones, with some not included. The data contain some 150,000 clones, about 87% of them seen just once; the ten biggest clones take up about 3.7%. Study-level points and caveats: Vaccine-related CD4 TCRs covered spike, predominating at 160-218 and 743-854. At baseline, seropositivity was found in only six AZD1222 recipients. In a largely white British group with more females than males, clonal diversity was possibly underestimated.

This receptor was identified in an adult in good health. The source material was peripheral blood, sampled on day 0 of MenACWY control vaccination.

In DNA form, the CDR3 reads TGTGCCTGGAGTCCCGACCCGGGTTCTGGCTACACCTTC. Translated: CAWSPDPGSGYTF. The chain links TRBV30 to TRBJ1-2, with D hard to call. The CDR3 totals 13 residues. Trimming left V 2 bases short and J 7 bases short, with 14 bases between. Looked up from germline, CDR1 is GTSNPN and CDR2 is SVGIG (reference sequence).